Described below is a single T cell receptor beta chain sequence and its context. Its antigen is currently unknown. V dropped 1 base and J dropped 5 bases, with 15 bases sitting between them. The germline gives CDR1 SGHRS, CDR2 YFSETQ. The CDR3 runs 15 residues. These data come from a study of OX40 agonist ivuxolimab in advanced cancers. Whole-study context: The group had a mean age of roughly 65 years, ranged from about 20 to 85, and was less than 85% male. Whole-study findings and limits: The study did not work out the antigen specificity of the expanded peripheral T cells.

The method was immunoSEQ multiplex PCR; TCRdb's version includes in-frame clones alone and lacks a portion of them. This table holds 25,000 to 35,000 clones, 80% to 85% found once. This receptor was taken from an adult with an advanced solid tumor such as melanoma, head and neck, liver or kidney cancer. The chain combines TRBV5-1 with TRBJ1-1; D is perhaps TRBD1 (6 bases). This specimen consisted of CD4+ or CD8+ T cells sorted from blood, obtained in a trial of the OX40 agonist ivuxolimab. The CDR3 loop is CASSLSQGGATEAFF. In DNA, the CDR3 is TGCGCCAGCAGCTTGTCACAGGGAGGCGCGACTGAAGCTTTCTTT.